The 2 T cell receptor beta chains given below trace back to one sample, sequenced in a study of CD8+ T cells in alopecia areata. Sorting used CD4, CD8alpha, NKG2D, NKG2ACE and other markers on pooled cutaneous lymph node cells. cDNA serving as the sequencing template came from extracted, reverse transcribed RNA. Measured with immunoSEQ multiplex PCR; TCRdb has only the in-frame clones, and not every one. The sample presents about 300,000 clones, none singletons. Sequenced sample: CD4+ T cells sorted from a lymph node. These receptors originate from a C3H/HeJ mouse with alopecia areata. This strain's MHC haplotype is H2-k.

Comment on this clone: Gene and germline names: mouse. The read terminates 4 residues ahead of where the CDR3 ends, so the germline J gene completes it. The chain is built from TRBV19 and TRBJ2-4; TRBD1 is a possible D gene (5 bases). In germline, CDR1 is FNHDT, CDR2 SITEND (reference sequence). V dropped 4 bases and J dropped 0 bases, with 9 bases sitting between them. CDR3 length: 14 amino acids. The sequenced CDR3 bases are TGTGCCAGCAGTGTCGACAGTAGTCAAAAC. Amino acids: CASSVDSSQN. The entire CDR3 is CASSVDSSQNTLYF.

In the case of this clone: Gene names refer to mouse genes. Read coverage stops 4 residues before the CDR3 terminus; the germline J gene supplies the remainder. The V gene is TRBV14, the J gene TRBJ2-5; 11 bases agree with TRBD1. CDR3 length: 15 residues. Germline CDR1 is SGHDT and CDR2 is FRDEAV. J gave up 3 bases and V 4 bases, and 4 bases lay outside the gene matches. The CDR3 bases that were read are TGTGCCAGCAGTCGCCGGGACAGGGGGCAAGAC. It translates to CASSRRDRGQD. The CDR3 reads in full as CASSRRDRGQDTQYF.